This is a list of T cell receptor beta chains from one sample in a study of blood T cell repertoires in COVID-19. Using immunoSEQ multiplex PCR, the repertoire was profiled, and TCRdb retains in-frame clones only, with some absent. This table has about 83,000 clones, roughly 90% appearing once. The sequencing sample was made of peripheral blood. The receptor source for this set is a woman at least 80 years old with active or convalescent COVID-19. CDR3s include the opening cysteine and the closing phenylalanine or tryptophan. A D gene is named only where the DNA matches it firmly. Only some rows state a clone size, as once, few, many or a class for expanded clones.

TGTGCCACCAGCGGACAGGCCGGAAACACCATATATTTT | CATSGQAGNTIYF | TRBJ1-3 | TRBD1 | TRBV5-4 | -
TGTGCCAGCAGCCAAGGTGAGCAGGGGTATAATTCACCCCTCCACTTT | CASSQGEQGYNSPLHF | TRBJ1-6 | - | TRBV3-1/TRBV3-2 | -
TGTGCCAGCTCACCGTTGGACAGGCATAATTCACCCCTCCACTTT | CASSPLDRHNSPLHF | TRBJ1-6 | TRBD1 | TRBV18 | -
TGTGCCAGCAGCTTAGGGACAGGGGCGATGCAGCCCCAGCATTTT | CASSLGTGAMQPQHF | TRBJ1-5 | TRBD1 | TRBV7-8 | -
TGTGCCAGCAGCCGATTACAGGGAACGAACACTGAAGCTTTCTTT | CASSRLQGTNTEAFF | TRBJ1-1 | - | TRBV21-1 | -
TGTGCCAGCAGTAGACAGATCTACGAGCAGTACTTC | CASSRQIYEQYF | TRBJ2-7 | - | TRBV6-5 | -
TGTGCCAGCAGTTTATTGGGACAGAGCACAGATACGCAGTATTTT | CASSLLGQSTDTQYF | TRBJ2-3 | TRBD1 | TRBV27 | -
TGTGCCAGCAGCTTATACGCAGTCCCTTATGGCTACACCTTC | CASSLYAVPYGYTF | TRBJ1-2 | - | TRBV7-6 | once
TGTGCCAGCAGCAATCAGGGGATTAGGGGCTACACCTTC | CASSNQGIRGYTF | TRBJ1-2 | - | TRBV6-5 | -
TGTGCCAGCACCTTCGGGGATTCACCCCTCCACTTT | CASTFGDSPLHF | TRBJ1-6 | - | TRBV28 | -
TGTGCCAGCAGCTTCCGTGGGACTCCCAACGGAGATACGCAGTATTTT | CASSFRGTPNGDTQYF | TRBJ2-3 | - | TRBV5-5 | -
TGTGCCAGCAGCGAGGGACAAGGCGGGGGACCCTACGAGCAGTACTTC | CASSEGQGGGPYEQYF | TRBJ2-7 | - | TRBV9 | -
TGTGCCAGCAGTGAAGTGCAGGGCACAGATACGCAGTATTTT | CASSEVQGTDTQYF | TRBJ2-3 | - | TRBV6-1 | once
TGTGCCAGCAGTTTATTACAGGGGGCTGGAAACACCATATATTTT | CASSLLQGAGNTIYF | TRBJ1-3 | TRBD1 | TRBV28 | -
TGTGCCAGCAGGCGGGACCATGCAACTAATGAAAAACTGTTTTTT | CASRRDHATNEKLFF | TRBJ1-4 | - | TRBV3-1/TRBV3-2 | -
TGTGCCAGCAGCTTAGTTTCTGGAGCAGGGGCCTACGAGCAGTACTTC | CASSLVSGAGAYEQYF | TRBJ2-7 | - | TRBV7-6 | -
TGCGCCAGCAGCCAAGTGTACAGGGTCAACACCGGGGAGCTGTTTTTT | CASSQVYRVNTGELFF | TRBJ2-2 | - | TRBV4-3 | once